This T cell receptor (beta chain) is from a study of identical twins. Germline V CDR1 and CDR2: SEHNR, FQNEAQ (reference sequence). V shed 7 bases and J 5 bases; nucleotides not matched to a gene: 8. CDR3 size: 14 residues. TCRdb redid the calling of the 5' RACE reads with MiXCR, one entry per CDR3 protein. Here the sample spans some 760,000 distinct CDR3 sequences, 15% to 20% being singletons. In addition, the sample was reused for a study of T cells expressing NK-cell markers. Per that paper: With respect to HCMV, seven of the eight sequenced donors were seropositive, and one was seronegative.

This chain joins TRBV7-9 and TRBJ2-3; 8 nucleotides line up with TRBD2. The source is a woman aged 18-35 years in good health. Material for sequencing was PBMCs. CDR3 in DNA: TGTGCCAGCACGAGCGGGAGTCGGGGAGATACGCAGTATTTT. This translates into CASTSGSRGDTQYF.